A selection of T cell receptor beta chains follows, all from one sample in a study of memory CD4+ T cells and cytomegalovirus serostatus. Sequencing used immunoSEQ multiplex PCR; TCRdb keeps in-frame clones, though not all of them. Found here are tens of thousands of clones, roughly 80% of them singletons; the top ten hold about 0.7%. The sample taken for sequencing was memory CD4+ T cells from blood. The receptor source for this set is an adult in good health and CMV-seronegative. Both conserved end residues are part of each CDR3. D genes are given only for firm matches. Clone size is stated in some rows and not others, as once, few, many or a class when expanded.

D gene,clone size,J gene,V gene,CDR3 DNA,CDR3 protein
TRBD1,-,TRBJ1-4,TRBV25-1,TGTGCCAGCAGTGATTATGGGACAGGGAATGAAAAACTGTTTTTT,CASSDYGTGNEKLFF
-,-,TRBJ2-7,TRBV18,TGTGCCAGCCAAATGGACGGGACCTACGAGCAGTACTTC,CASQMDGTYEQYF
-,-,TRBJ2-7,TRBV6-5,TGTGCCAGCAGTTACGGACCAGGGGTCGGCGAGCAGTACTTC,CASSYGPGVGEQYF
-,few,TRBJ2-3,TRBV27,TGTGCCAGCAGTTTGAAACGGACAGATACGCAGTATTTT,CASSLKRTDTQYF
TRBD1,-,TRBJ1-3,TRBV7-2,TGTGCCAGCAGCTTACAGGGGGTTGTTTCTGGAAACACCATATATTTT,CASSLQGVVSGNTIYF
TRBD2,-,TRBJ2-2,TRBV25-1,TGTGCTAGCGCTCTTGGCGGGAGGGCGTCCGGGGAGCTGTTTTTT,CASALGGRASGELFF
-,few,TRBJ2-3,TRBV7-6,TGTGCCAGCAGCTTATTGGCGGGAAGCCGCACAGATACGCAGTATTTT,CASSLLAGSRTDTQYF
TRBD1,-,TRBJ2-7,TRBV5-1,TGCGCCAGCAGCTTTCTACCGGGACAGGGCTACGAGCAGTACTTC,CASSFLPGQGYEQYF
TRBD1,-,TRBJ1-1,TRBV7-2,TGTGCCAGCAGCGCAGGGGGCGCCCGCACTGAAGCTTTCTTT,CASSAGGARTEAFF
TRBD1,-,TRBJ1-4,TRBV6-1,TGTGCCACCCTGGACAGGGGGCGAAATGAAAAACTGTTTTTT,CATLDRGRNEKLFF
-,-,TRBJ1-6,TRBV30,TGTGCCTGGAGGCCCGGGACATCAAATTCACCCCTCCACTTT,CAWRPGTSNSPLHF
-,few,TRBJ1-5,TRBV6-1,TGTGCCAGCAGGGGACTGGGTAGCAATCAGCCCCAGCATTTT,CASRGLGSNQPQHF
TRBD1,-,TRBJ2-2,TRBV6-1,TGTGCCAGCAGTGGTTGGCCGGGACAGGGGGTTGCCGGGGAGCTGTTTTTT,CASSGWPGQGVAGELFF
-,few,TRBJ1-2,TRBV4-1,TGCGCCAGCAGCCGGCCAGACAGACCGAACTATGGCTACACCTTC,CASSRPDRPNYGYTF
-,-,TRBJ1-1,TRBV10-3,TGTGCCATCACCCCCGGAGAGAACACTGAAGCTTTCTTT,CAITPGENTEAFF
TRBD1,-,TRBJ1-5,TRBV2,TGTGCCAGCAGGGAGGACAGGGACCAGCCCCAGCATTTT,CASREDRDQPQHF
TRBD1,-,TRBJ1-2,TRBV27,TGTGCCAGCAGTGCTCAGGGGGCTTGGGGCTACACCTTC,CASSAQGAWGYTF
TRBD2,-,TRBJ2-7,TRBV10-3,TGTGCCATCAGTGAGGGACTAGCGCTGGGGCGCTACGAGCAGTACTTC,CAISEGLALGRYEQYF
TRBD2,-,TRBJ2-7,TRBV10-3,TGTGCCATCAGTGAGCCCCAGCGGGGCTCCTACGAGCAGTACTTC,CAISEPQRGSYEQYF
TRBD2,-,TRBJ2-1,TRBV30,TGTGCCTGGATCGAAGCGGGAGGTAACAATGAGCAGTTCTTC,CAWIEAGGNNEQFF
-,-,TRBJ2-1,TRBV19,TGTGCCAGTAGGGGGGCCAGTACCTACAATGAGCAGTTCTTC,CASRGASTYNEQFF
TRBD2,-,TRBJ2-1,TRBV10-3,TGTGCCATCGGACTAGCGGGTAGAGGTGAGCAGTTCTTC,CAIGLAGRGEQFF
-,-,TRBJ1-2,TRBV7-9,TGTGCCAGCAGCCTACAGGGATCCCGATACACCTTC,CASSLQGSRYTF
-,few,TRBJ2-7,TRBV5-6,TGTGCCAGCAGCTTCGGACCCCGCTACGAGCAGTACTTC,CASSFGPRYEQYF
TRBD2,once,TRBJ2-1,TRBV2,TGTGCCAGTCTGACTAGCTTCTATGAGCAGTTCTTC,CASLTSFYEQFF
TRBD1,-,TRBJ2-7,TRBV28,TGTGCCATTTCGAGGCGGGGACAGGCAACTAGTACCTACGAGCAGTACTTC,CAISRRGQATSTYEQYF
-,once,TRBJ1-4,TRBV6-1,TGTGCCAGTTGGGCAAGTGGAACCAATGAAAAACTGTTTTTT,CASWASGTNEKLFF